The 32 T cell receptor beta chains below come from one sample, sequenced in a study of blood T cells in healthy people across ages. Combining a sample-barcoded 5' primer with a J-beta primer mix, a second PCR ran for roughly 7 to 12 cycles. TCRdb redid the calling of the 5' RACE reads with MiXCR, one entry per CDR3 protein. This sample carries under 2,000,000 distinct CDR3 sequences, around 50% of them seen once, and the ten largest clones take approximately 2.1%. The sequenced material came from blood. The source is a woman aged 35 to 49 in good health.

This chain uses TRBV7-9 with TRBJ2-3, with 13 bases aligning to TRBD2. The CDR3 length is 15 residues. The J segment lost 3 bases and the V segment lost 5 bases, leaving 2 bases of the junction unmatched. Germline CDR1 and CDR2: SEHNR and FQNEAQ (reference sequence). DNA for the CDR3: TGTGCCAGCAGCATGACTAGCGGGGGGACAGATACGCAGTATTTT. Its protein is CASSMTSGGTDTQYF.

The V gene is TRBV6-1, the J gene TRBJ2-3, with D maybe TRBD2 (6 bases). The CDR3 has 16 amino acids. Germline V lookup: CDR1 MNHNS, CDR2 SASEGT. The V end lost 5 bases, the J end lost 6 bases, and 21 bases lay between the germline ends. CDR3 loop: CASSSGGVAEGDTQYF. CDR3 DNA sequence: TGTGCCAGCAGTTCCGGAGGGGTAGCGGAGGGGGATACGCAGTATTTT.

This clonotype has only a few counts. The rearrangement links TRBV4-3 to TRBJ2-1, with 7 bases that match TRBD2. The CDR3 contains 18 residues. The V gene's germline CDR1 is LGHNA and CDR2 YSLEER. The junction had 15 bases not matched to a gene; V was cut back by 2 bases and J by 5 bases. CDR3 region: CASSQRQAGLRGHNEQFF. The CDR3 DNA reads TGCGCCAGCAGCCAACGGCAAGCGGGGCTTCGGGGACACAATGAGCAGTTCTTC.

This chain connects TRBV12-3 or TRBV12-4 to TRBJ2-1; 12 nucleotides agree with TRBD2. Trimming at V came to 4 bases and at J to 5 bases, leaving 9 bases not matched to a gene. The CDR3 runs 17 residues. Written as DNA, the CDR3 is TGTGCCAGCAGTTGGTCTAGCGGGGGGGCAGGGAACAATGAGCAGTTCTTC. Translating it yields CASSWSSGGAGNNEQFF.

CDR3 in DNA: TGTGCCAGCAGACGGACAGGCCGCAGCCGCACAGATACGCAGTATTTT. Protein: CASRRTGRSRTDTQYF. This sequence joins TRBV27 and TRBJ2-3, with 7 bases identical to TRBD1. The CDR3 is made up of 16 amino acids. V dropped 6 bases and J dropped 1; count of bases not matched to a gene: 10. Looked up from germline, CDR1 is MNHEY and CDR2 is SMNVEV (reference sequence).

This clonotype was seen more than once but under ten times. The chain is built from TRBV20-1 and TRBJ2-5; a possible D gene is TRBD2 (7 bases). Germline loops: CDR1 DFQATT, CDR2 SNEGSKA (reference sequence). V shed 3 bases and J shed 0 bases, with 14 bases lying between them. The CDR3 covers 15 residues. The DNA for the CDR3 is TGCAGTGCTAGTCTTTCGGGGGGCTACCAAGAGACCCAGTACTTC. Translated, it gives CSASLSGGYQETQYF.

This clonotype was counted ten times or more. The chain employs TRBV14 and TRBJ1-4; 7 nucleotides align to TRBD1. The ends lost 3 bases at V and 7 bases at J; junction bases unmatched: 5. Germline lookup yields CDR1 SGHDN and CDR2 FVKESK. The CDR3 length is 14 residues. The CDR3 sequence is CASSHRQGGEKLFF. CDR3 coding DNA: TGTGCCAGCAGCCATCGACAGGGTGGTGAAAAACTGTTTTTT.

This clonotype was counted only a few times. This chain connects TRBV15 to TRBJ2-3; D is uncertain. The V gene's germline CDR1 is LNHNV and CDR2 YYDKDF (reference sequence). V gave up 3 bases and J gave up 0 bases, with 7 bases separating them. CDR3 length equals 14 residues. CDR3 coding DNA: TGTGCCACCAGCAGGCCTTCTAGCACAGATACGCAGTATTTT. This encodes CATSRPSSTDTQYF.

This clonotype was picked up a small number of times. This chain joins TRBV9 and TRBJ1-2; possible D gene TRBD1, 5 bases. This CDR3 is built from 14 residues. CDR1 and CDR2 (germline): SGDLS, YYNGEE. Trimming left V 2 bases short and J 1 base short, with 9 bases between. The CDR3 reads CASSVGPFNYGYTF. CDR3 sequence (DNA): TGTGCCAGCAGCGTGGGACCCTTTAACTATGGCTACACCTTC.

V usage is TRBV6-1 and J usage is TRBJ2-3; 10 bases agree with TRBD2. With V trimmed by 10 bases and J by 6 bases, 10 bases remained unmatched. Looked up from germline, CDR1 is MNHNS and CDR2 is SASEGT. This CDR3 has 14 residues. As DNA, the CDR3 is TGTGCCACCGCTGACAGGACTAGCGGTGATACGCAGTATTTT. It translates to CATADRTSGDTQYF.

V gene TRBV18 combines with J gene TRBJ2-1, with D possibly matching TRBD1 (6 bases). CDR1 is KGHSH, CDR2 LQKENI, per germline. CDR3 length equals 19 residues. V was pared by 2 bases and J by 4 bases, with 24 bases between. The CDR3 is CASSPLRIIRGRGYNEQFF. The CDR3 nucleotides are TGTGCCAGCTCACCATTAAGGATAATAAGGGGGAGAGGATACAATGAGCAGTTCTTC.

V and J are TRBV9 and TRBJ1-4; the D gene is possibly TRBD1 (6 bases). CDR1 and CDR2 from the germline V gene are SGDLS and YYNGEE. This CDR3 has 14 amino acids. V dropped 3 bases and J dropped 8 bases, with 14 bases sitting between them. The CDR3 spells CASSDRDTSEKLFF. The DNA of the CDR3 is TGTGCCAGCAGCGACCGGGACACCAGCGAAAAACTGTTTTTT.

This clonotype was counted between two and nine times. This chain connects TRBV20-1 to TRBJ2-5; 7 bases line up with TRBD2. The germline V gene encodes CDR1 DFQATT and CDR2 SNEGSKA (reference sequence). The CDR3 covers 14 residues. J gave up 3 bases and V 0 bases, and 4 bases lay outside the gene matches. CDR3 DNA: TGCAGTGCTAGAGAATGGGGGGGAAAAGAGACCCAGTACTTC. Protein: CSAREWGGKETQYF.

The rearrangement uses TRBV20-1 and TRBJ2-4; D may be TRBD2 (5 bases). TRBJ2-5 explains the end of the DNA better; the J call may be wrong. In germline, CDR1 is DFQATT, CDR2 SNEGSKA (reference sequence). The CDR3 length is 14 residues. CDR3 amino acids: CSAPPGLIHETQYF. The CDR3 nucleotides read TGCAGTGCTCCGCCGGGATTAATCCATGAGACCCAGTACTTC.

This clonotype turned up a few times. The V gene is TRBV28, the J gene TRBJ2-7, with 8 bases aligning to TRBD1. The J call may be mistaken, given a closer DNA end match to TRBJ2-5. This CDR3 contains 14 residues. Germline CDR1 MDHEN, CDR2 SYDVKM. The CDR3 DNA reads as TGTGCCAGCAGTTCGGGGGACAGGAGGGAGACCCAGTACTTC. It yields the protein CASSSGDRRETQYF.

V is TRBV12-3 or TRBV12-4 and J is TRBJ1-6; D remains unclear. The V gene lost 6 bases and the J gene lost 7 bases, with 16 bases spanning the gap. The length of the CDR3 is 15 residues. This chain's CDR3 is CASRLAGVGNSPLHF. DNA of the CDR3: TGTGCCAGCAGGCTAGCCGGGGTGGGAAATTCACCCCTCCACTTT.

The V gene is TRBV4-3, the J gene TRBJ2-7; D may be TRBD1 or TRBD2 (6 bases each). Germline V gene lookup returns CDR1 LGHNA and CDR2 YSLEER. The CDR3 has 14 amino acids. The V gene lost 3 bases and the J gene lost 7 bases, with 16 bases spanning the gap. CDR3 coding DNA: TGCGCCAGCAGCCAGGAGGGGGATTCGAATGAGCAGTACTTC. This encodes CASSQEGDSNEQYF.

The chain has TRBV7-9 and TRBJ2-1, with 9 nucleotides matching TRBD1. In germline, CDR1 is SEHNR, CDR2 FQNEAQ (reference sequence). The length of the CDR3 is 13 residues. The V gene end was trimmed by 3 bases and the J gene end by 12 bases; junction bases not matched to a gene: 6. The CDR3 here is CASSLETGGPQFF. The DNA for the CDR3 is TGTGCCAGCAGCTTGGAGACAGGGGGGCCGCAGTTCTTC. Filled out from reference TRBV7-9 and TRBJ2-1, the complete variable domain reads DTGVSQNPRHKITKRGQNVTFRCDPISEHNRLYWYRQTLGQGPEFLTYFQNEAQLEKSRLLSDRFSAERPKGSFSTLEIQRTEQGDSAMYLCASSLETGGPQFFGPGTRLTVL.

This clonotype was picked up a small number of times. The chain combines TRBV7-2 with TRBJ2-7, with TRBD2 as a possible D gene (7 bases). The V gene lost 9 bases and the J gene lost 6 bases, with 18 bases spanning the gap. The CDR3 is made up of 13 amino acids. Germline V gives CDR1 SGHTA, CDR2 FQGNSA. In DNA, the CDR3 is TGTGCCAGTTCCCAAGGGAGGGGGACCGAGCAGTACTTC. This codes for CASSQGRGTEQYF.

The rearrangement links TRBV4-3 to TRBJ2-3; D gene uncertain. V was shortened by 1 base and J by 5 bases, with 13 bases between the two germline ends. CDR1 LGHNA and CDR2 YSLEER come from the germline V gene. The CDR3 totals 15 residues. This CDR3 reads CASSQVPRSVDTQYF. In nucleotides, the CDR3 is TGCGCCAGCAGCCAAGTTCCGAGATCGGTAGATACGCAGTATTTT.

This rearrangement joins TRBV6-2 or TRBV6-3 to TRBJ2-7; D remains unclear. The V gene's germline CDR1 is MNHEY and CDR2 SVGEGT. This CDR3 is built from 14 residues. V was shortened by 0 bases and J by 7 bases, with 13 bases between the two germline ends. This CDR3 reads CASSYSTQYNEQYF. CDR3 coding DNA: TGTGCCAGCAGTTACTCAACTCAGTACAATGAGCAGTACTTC.

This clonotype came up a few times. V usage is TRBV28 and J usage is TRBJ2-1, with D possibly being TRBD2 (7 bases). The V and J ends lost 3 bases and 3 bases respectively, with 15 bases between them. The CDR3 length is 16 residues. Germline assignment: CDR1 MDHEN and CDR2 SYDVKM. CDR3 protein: CASSFGSRGLYNEQFF. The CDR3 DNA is TGTGCCAGCAGTTTTGGATCGCGGGGGCTCTACAATGAGCAGTTCTTC.

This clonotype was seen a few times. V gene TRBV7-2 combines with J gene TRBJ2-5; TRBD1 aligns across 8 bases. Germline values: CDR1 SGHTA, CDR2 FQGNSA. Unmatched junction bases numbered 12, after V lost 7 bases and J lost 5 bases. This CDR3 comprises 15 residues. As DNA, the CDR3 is TGTGCCAGCAAATTCGGGACAGGCGTCCTTGAGACCCAGTACTTC. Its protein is CASKFGTGVLETQYF.

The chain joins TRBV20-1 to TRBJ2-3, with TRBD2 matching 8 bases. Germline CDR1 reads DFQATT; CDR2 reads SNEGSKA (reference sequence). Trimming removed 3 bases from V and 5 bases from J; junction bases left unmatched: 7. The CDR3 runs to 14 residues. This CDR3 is CSARRAAGVDTQYF. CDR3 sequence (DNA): TGCAGTGCTAGGAGAGCAGCGGGGGTAGATACGCAGTATTTT.

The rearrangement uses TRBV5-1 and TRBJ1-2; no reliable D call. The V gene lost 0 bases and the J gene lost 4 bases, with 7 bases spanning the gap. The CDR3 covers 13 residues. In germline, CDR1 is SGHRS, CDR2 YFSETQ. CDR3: CASSLEIAYGYTF. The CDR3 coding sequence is TGCGCCAGCAGCTTGGAGATCGCCTATGGCTACACCTTC.

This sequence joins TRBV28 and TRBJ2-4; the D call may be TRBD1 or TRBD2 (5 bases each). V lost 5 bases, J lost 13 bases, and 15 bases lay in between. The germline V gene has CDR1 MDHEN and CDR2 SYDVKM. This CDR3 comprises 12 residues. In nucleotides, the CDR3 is TGTGCCAGCAGTCCTCCTCAGGGAGTCCAGTACTTC. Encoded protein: CASSPPQGVQYF.

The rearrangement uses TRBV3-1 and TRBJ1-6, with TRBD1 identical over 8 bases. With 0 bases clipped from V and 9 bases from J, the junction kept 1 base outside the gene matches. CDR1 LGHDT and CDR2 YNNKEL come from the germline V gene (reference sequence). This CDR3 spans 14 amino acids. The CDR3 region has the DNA TGTGCCAGCAGCCAAGATGGGACAGGTTCACCCCTCCACTTT. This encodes CASSQDGTGSPLHF.

Here the CDR3 DNA reads TGTGCCAGCAGCGTGACAGGGTCCGGGTCTGGGGCCAACGTCCTGACTTTC. Amino acids: CASSVTGSGSGANVLTF. The chain uses TRBV9 and TRBJ2-6, with TRBD1 identical over 7 bases. The CDR3 has 17 amino acids. Trimming removed 2 bases from V and 1 base from J; junction bases left unmatched: 6. In germline, CDR1 is SGDLS, CDR2 YYNGEE.

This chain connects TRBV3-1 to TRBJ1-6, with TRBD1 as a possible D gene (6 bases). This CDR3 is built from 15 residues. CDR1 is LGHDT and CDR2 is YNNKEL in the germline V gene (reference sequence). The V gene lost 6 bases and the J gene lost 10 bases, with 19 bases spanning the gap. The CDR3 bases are TGTGCCAGCAGGCACACCACAGGGTTTCGGTCACCCCTCCACTTT. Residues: CASRHTTGFRSPLHF.

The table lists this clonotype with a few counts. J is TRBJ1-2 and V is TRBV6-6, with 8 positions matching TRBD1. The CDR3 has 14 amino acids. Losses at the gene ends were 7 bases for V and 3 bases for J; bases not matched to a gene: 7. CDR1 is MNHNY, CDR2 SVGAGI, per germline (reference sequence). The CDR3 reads CASNGQGLHYGYTF. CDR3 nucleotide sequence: TGTGCCAGCAACGGACAGGGACTGCACTATGGCTACACCTTC.

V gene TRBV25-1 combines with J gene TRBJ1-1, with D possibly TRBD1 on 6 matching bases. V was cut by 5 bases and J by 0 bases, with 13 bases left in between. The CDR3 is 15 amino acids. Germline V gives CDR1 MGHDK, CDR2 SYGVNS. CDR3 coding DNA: TGTGCCAGCAGTAAGACAGGATCATTGAACACTGAAGCTTTCTTT. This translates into CASSKTGSLNTEAFF.

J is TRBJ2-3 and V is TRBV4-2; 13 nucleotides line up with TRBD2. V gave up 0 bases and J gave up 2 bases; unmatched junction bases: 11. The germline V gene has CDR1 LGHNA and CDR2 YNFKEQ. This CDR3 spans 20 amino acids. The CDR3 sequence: CASSQDPPGTSGIYTDTQYF. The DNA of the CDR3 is TGTGCCAGCAGCCAAGATCCCCCAGGGACTAGCGGGATTTACACAGATACGCAGTATTTT.